This T cell receptor (beta chain) was identified in a study of a mutant IDH1 vaccine in newly diagnosed glioma. Study context: Treated patients had a mean age of approximately 40 years and a 62.5% male, approximately 38% female split. Patients got radiotherapy, temozolomide, or both beforehand, and most got both. The study's findings and limits: Pseudoprogression apparently tracked independently of changes in top peripheral T cell clonotypes.

Clones were sequenced by immunoSEQ multiplex PCR, and TCRdb holds only the in-frame ones, with some missing. The sample holds around 99,000 clones, roughly 78% seen once. Comments on this clone: Its specificity is unknown.

Germline-derived CDR1 and CDR2 are MNHNS and SASEGT. Trimming cost V 5 bases and J 0 bases, with 8 bases left between them. There are 14 residues in the CDR3. The time point was: baseline, week 1 (first vaccination visit). The treatment here: pre-vaccination baseline after standard-of-care therapy. The source of this sequence is a man aged 35 to 55 with glioma. Source: PBMCs, taken from a glioma patient treated with radiotherapy, temozolomide or both. The V gene is TRBV6-1, the J gene TRBJ1-3; D is undetermined. This chain's CDR3 is CASSLGISGNTIYF. CDR3 in DNA: TGTGCCAGCAGTCTTGGCATCTCTGGAAACACCATATATTTT.